This is a list of T cell receptor beta chains from one sample in a study of OX40 agonist ivuxolimab in advanced cancers. Profiling relied on immunoSEQ multiplex PCR, and the TCRdb table lists in-frame clones only, not all of them. The profile shows about 80,000 clones, approximately 86% of them singletons. The material was CD4+ or CD8+ T cells sorted from blood, obtained in a trial of the OX40 agonist ivuxolimab. All receptors derive from an adult with an advanced solid tumor such as melanoma, head and neck, liver or kidney cancer. The CDR3 runs from the conserved cysteine through the conserved F or W. The D gene is left open where the match is weak. Size is stated for part of the rows, as once, few or many counts, or as a class when the clone is expanded.

V gene	D gene	clone size	J gene	CDR3 DNA	CDR3 protein
TRBV2	NA	NA	TRBJ1-2	TGTGCCAGCAAGTCCAACAGGGCTGACGCCTATGGCTACACCTTC	CASKSNRADAYGYTF
TRBV6-5	NA	NA	TRBJ2-6	TGTGCCAGCAGCGTACGTGGGACTGGGGCCAACGTCCTGACTTTC	CASSVRGTGANVLTF
TRBV28	NA	once	TRBJ2-7	TGTGCCAGCAGTCCGGACTATCCACCTCTCTACGAGCAGTACTTC	CASSPDYPPLYEQYF
TRBV2	NA	NA	TRBJ2-4	TGTGCCAGCAGTGGGGAGGGGGCTAACATTCAGTACTTC	CASSGEGANIQYF
TRBV13	NA	NA	TRBJ1-1	TGTGCCAGCAGCTTGGACACCCTGAACACTGAAGCTTTCTTT	CASSLDTLNTEAFF
TRBV30	NA	NA	TRBJ2-7	TGTGCCTGCCTCGACGGACAGCCCAGGGGCTACGAGCAGTACTTC	CACLDGQPRGYEQYF
TRBV11-2	NA	NA	TRBJ2-3	TGTGCCAGCAGCCCCGGACCCACGGGGACAGATACGCAGTATTTT	CASSPGPTGTDTQYF
TRBV5-6	NA	once	TRBJ2-7	TGTGCCAGCAGTCGCGGGCCCTCGCGGAGGAACGAGCAGTACTTC	CASSRGPSRRNEQYF
TRBV29-1	NA	NA	TRBJ1-1	TGCAGCGTTGGGTACACTGAAGCTTTCTTT	CSVGYTEAFF
TRBV4-1	TRBD2	NA	TRBJ2-5	TGCGCCAGCAGCCCCTGGGCTAGCGGGACGGAGACCCAGTACTTC	CASSPWASGTETQYF
TRBV30	TRBD2	NA	TRBJ2-2	TGTGCCTGGATGAACGATCTCGGACTAGCGGTAACCGGGGAGCTGTTTTTT	CAWMNDLGLAVTGELFF
TRBV7-8	NA	NA	TRBJ1-1	TGTGCCAGCAGCTTAATGAGCGGAACACTGGGGGGCACTGAAGCTTTCTTT	CASSLMSGTLGGTEAFF
TRBV19	TRBD1	NA	TRBJ1-2	TGTGCCAGTAGTATAACCCCTAGGACAGGGGAGCGCGGCTACACCTTC	CASSITPRTGERGYTF
TRBV7-2	NA	NA	TRBJ2-7	TGTGCCAGCAGCTTAGGTCAGGCAACCTACGAGCAGTACTTC	CASSLGQATYEQYF
TRBV6-5	NA	NA	TRBJ1-1	TGTGCCAGCACTCCCGGGGACCTTCGGGCTGAAGCTTTCTTT	CASTPGDLRAEAFF
TRBV7-2	TRBD2	NA	TRBJ2-1	TGTGCCAGCAGCTTAAGTTGGGGAGGGCTCTATGAGCAGTTCTTC	CASSLSWGGLYEQFF
TRBV28	NA	NA	TRBJ2-3	TGTGCCAGCAGTTTACCGGGGACGGTTCAAGATACGCAGTATTTT	CASSLPGTVQDTQYF
TRBV18	TRBD1	once	TRBJ2-2	TGTGCCAGCTCATCCACAGGGGACGGGGAGCTGTTTTTT	CASSSTGDGELFF
TRBV19	NA	few	TRBJ1-2	TGTGCCAGTAGCACCAGGGACTATGGCTACACCTTC	CASSTRDYGYTF
TRBV27	TRBD1	NA	TRBJ2-6	TGTGCCACCCGGACAGGAAGAAACCGCTCTGGGGCCAACGTCCTGACTTTC	CATRTGRNRSGANVLTF
TRBV28	TRBD1	NA	TRBJ2-5	TGTGCCAGCAGTTTATTAAGGGGGCGGGAGACCCAGTACTTC	CASSLLRGRETQYF
TRBV5-1	NA	NA	TRBJ2-3	TGCGCCAGCAGCTTGTCATACACAGATACGCAGTATTTT	CASSLSYTDTQYF
TRBV4-2	NA	NA	TRBJ2-3	TGTGCCAGCAGCCTGAGCGGCCGGGTAGATACGCAGTATTTT	CASSLSGRVDTQYF
TRBV18	TRBD1	NA	TRBJ1-1	TGTGCCAGCTCACCAACAGGGGACACTGAAGCTTTCTTT	CASSPTGDTEAFF
TRBV6-5	TRBD1	NA	TRBJ1-5	TGTGCCAGCAGTTACCTCAGGGGGTTGGAGCCCCAGCATTTT	CASSYLRGLEPQHF
TRBV2	NA	once	TRBJ2-4	TGTGCCAGCAGTGCCGGGAAAAACATTCAGTACTTC	CASSAGKNIQYF
TRBV7-8	NA	NA	TRBJ1-2	TGTGCCAGCAAGGGGAAAAGGAATGATGGCTACACCTTC	CASKGKRNDGYTF
TRBV6-4	TRBD1	NA	TRBJ1-1	TGTGCCAGCAGCTTACAGGGGGCAACTGAAGCTTTCTTT	CASSLQGATEAFF
TRBV10-2	TRBD2	NA	TRBJ2-3	TGCGCCAGCAGAGAAGCGGGAGGAATGAATACGCAGTATTTT	CASREAGGMNTQYF
TRBV25-1	NA	NA	TRBJ1-6	TGTGCCAGCAGTACGGATGACAGGCGTAATTCACCCCTCCACTTT	CASSTDDRRNSPLHF
TRBV14	TRBD1	NA	TRBJ2-7	TGTGCCAGCAGCCCCCACTCCCGGGACAGGGAGGAACAGTACTTC	CASSPHSRDREEQYF
TRBV19	NA	NA	TRBJ2-7	TGTGCCAGTAGTGACGCCTACGAGCAGTACTTC	CASSDAYEQYF
TRBV19	NA	NA	TRBJ2-1	TGTGCCAGTAGTATAGATTGGCCCGGGACCAACCTTTTGAATGAGCAGTTCTTC	CASSIDWPGTNLLNEQFF
TRBV5-6	NA	NA	TRBJ2-1	TGTGCCAGCAGCCTCGGGACTCCCGGCCGCAATGAGCAGTTCTTC	CASSLGTPGRNEQFF
TRBV5-6	NA	once	TRBJ1-5	TGTGCCAGCAGCTTGAGGAGTAGCAATCAGCCCCAGCATTTT	CASSLRSSNQPQHF
TRBV6-5	TRBD1	NA	TRBJ2-2	TGTGCCAGCAGAAGAGTTACAGGGGGCACCGGGGAGCTGTTTTTT	CASRRVTGGTGELFF
TRBV11-2	TRBD2	NA	TRBJ2-2	TGTGCCAGCAGCTTGGCACTAGCGAAGAACACCGGGGAGCTGTTTTTT	CASSLALAKNTGELFF
TRBV20-1	NA	NA	TRBJ1-1	TGCAGTGCTACAGGGTTCACTGAAGCTTTCTTT	CSATGFTEAFF
TRBV7-3	NA	NA	TRBJ2-5	TGTGCCAGCGGCAGGGGAGGAGGGGGGACCGGAGAGACCCAGTACTTC	CASGRGGGGTGETQYF
TRBV27	NA	once	TRBJ1-1	TGTGCCAGCAGTTTAAACCGCCTAAAGAACACTGAAGCTTTCTTT	CASSLNRLKNTEAFF
TRBV7-3	NA	NA	TRBJ2-5	TGTGCCAGCAGCTTAACTCCCTCGGAGACCCAGTACTTC	CASSLTPSETQYF
TRBV29-1	TRBD1	NA	TRBJ1-2	TGCAGCGCCAACATGAGACAGGGATCGGGTTGGAGTGGCTACACCTTC	CSANMRQGSGWSGYTF
TRBV6-4	NA	NA	TRBJ1-1	TGTGCCAGCAGTACCCTGAACACTGAAGCTTTCTTT	CASSTLNTEAFF
TRBV30	NA	NA	TRBJ2-2	TGTGCCTGGAGTACAGGGATAAACACCGGGGAGCTGTTTTTT	CAWSTGINTGELFF
TRBV2	NA	NA	TRBJ1-4	TGTGCCAGCAAAGACAGGTCAACTAATGAAAAACTGTTTTTT	CASKDRSTNEKLFF
TRBV19	NA	NA	TRBJ1-6	TGTGCCAGTAGCCACAGCGATTCACCCCTCCACTTT	CASSHSDSPLHF
TRBV9	NA	NA	TRBJ1-1	TGTGCCAGCAGTACCGGGACTCGAGCTTTCTTT	CASSTGTRAFF
TRBV5-1	NA	NA	TRBJ2-2	TGCGCCAGCAGCTTGGCGCGACAGAACACCGGGGAGCTGTTTTTT	CASSLARQNTGELFF
TRBV6-6	NA	NA	TRBJ2-1	TGTGCCAGCAGACTGGACAGCTACAATGAGCAGTTCTTC	CASRLDSYNEQFF
TRBV6-1	NA	NA	TRBJ1-4	TGTGCCAGCAGTGACGGGGGACGGGAAAAACTGTTTTTT	CASSDGGREKLFF
TRBV29-1	NA	NA	TRBJ2-7	TGCAGCCTAAGGGGGGACAGGGGGTTAGCTGGGACTAGCGGAACCGGTGTCGAGCAGTACTTC	CSLRGDRGLAGTSGTGVEQYF